The clone carrying this TCR beta chain was detected only a few times. Its target is unknown. The CDR3 runs to 15 residues. Trimming cost V 1 base and J 3 bases; bases outside gene matches: 6. Germline CDR1 SGHTA, CDR2 FQGNSA. Sequenced by immunoSEQ multiplex PCR; TCRdb stores in-frame clones only, minus some. The repertoire holds approximately 100,000 clones, 70% to 90% seen once, with under 0.8% in the top ten. This sample was included in a study of OX40 agonist ivuxolimab in advanced cancers. About the study: The mean age was roughly 60 years, ranging from about 20 to 85, with around four fifths of participants male. Notes on the study in general: Relative to CD4+, CD8+ T cells held more expanded clones on average. At 0.1 to 3.0 mg/kg, clonal expansion of CD4+ and CD8+ blood T cells had occurred by week 6.

Sampling times: baseline, cycle 4 day 1, cycle 7 day 1. The origin of this receptor is an adult with an advanced solid tumor such as melanoma, head and neck, liver or kidney cancer. The material sequenced was CD4+ or CD8+ T cells sorted from blood, taken in a trial of the OX40 agonist ivuxolimab. The chain carries TRBV7-2 and TRBJ2-7, with 7 bases aligning to TRBD2. The CDR3 nucleotides are TGTGCCAGCAGCTTAGGGAGCGGGACTCGCTACGAGCAGTACTTC. This codes for CASSLGSGTRYEQYF.